This section outlines one T cell receptor beta chain sequence together with its context. The antigen is unknown. CDR1 SGHNT and CDR2 YYREEE come from the germline V gene (reference sequence). With 4 bases removed from V and 4 bases from J, the gap between germline ends came to 17 bases. CDR3 length: 16 residues. The PCR used 60 Vbeta and 13 Jbeta primers. Only in-frame clones appear in the TCRdb table, and some are missing; sequencing was by immunoSEQ multiplex PCR. This sample has about 160,000 clones, with less than 85% found just once. This record belongs to a study of cytomegalovirus exposure and HLA in healthy donors. Regarding the study as a whole: CMV serostatus was the sole immune exposure information available. There was a cluster of highly shared sequence variants that was likely a sequencing artifact. The authors later found HLA-associated TCR beta chains more clonally expanded than equally common others. Per a later analysis, under 20,000 TCR beta sequences showed association with HLA alleles at 0.05 false discovery rate.

This clonotype was sampled from a man in his forties in good health and CMV-seronegative. The chain couples TRBV5-4 to TRBJ2-2, with D possibly being TRBD1 (8 bases). What was sequenced was PBMCs. The CDR3 DNA is TGTGCCAGCAGCCCCGAGGACAGGGAGGGCACCGGGGAGCTGTTTTTT. This codes for CASSPEDREGTGELFF.